Sequencing of this TCR beta chain was carried out in a study of blood T cell repertoires in COVID-19. Per the authors' pipeline: Using reference gene primer amplification, nucleated cell counts were estimated. The repertoire was sequenced with immunoSEQ multiplex PCR; TCRdb's copy has only in-frame clones and lacks some. That table gives V, J and clone size, and the DNA gave D and trimming. The repertoire includes about 130,000 clones, approximately 74% of them detected once, and 6% sits in the top ten. One Seattle source followed patients from active infection through their disease course. The sequence derives from a man older than 75 with COVID-19, enrolled during active disease. Input material: peripheral blood.

CDR3 sequence reads: CASRDDRGNTQYF. The CDR3 DNA sequence: TGTGCCAGCAGAGACGACAGGGGAAATACGCAGTATTTT. The chain joins TRBV3-1 (or the pseudogene TRBV3-2) to TRBJ2-3; 8 bases fit TRBD1. Germline V gives CDR1 LGHDT, CDR2 YNNKEL (reference sequence). V lost 6 bases to trimming and J lost 7 bases; unmatched junction nucleotides: 6. The CDR3 covers 13 residues.